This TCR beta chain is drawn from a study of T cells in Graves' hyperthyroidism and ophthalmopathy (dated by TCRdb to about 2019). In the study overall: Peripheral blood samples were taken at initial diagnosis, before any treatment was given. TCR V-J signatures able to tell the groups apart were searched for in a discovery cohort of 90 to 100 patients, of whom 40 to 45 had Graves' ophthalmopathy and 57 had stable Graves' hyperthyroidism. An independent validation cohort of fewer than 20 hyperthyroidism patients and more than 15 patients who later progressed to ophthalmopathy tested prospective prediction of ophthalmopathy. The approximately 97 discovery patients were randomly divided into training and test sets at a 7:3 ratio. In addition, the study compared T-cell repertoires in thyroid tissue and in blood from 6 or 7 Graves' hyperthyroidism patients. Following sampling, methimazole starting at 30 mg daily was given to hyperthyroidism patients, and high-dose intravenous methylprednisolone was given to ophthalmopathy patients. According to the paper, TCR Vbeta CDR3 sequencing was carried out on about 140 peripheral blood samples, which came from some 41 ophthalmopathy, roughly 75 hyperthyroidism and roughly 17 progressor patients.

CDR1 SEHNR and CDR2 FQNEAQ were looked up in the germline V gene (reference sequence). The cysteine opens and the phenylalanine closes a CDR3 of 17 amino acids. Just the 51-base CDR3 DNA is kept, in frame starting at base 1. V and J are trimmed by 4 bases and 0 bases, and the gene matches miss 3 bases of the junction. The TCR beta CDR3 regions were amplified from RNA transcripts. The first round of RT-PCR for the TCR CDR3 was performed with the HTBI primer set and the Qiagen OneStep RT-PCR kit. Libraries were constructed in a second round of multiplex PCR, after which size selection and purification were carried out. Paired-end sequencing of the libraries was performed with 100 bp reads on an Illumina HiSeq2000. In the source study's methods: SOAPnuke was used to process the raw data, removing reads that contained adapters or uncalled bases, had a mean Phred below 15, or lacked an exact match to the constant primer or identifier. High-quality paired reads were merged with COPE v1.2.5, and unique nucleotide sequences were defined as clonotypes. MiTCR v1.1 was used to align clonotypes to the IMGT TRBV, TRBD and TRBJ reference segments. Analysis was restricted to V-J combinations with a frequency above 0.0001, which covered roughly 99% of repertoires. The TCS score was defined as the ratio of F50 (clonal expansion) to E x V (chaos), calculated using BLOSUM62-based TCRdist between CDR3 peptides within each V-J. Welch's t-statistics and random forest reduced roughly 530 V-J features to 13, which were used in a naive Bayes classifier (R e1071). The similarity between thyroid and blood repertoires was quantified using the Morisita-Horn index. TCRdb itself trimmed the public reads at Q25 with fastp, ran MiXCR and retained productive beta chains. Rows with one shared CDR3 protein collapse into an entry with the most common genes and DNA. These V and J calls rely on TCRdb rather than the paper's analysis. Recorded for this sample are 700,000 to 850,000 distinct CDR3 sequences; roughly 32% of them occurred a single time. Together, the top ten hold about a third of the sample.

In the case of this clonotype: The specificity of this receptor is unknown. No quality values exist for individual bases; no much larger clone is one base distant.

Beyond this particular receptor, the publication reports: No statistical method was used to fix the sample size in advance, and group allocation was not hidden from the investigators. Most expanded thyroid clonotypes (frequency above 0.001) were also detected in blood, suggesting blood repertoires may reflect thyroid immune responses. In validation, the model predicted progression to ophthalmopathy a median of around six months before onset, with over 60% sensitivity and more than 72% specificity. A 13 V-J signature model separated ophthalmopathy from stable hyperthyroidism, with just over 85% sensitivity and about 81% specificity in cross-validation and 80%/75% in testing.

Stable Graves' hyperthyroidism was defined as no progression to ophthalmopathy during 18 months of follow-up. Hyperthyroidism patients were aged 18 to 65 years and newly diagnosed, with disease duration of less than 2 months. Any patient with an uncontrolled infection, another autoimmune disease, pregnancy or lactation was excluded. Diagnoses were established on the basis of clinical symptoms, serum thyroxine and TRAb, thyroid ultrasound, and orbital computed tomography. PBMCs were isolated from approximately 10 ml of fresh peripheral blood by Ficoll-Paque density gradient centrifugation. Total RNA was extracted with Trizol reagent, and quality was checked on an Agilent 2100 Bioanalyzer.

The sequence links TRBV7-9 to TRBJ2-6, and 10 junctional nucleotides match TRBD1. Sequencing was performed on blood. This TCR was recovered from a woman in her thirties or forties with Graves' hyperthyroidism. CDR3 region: CASSSRTGGSGANVLTF. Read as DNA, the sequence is TGTGCCAGCAGCTCTCGGACAGGGGGCTCTGGGGCCAACGTCCTGACTTTC.